The entry below describes one T cell receptor (beta chain). Antigen unknown. The sample comes from a study of shared clonotypes between healthy human individuals. Sequenced by immunoSEQ multiplex PCR; TCRdb stores in-frame clones only, minus some. This sample has roughly 2 million clones, with about 95% found just once. Germline V gene sequence: CDR1 SGHVS, CDR2 FNYEAQ. The CDR3 totals 17 residues. The ends were cut back, 1 base at V and 8 bases at J, with 21 bases in the middle. CD45RO-negative cells were positively selected for CCR7, leaving out terminally differentiated effector memory CD45RA+ cells. Study observations and caveats: Only a few donors were included, so the genetic and exposure-history diversity represented was limited.

The receptor was isolated from a man in his late teens or twenties in good health. The source material was naive CD8+ T cells sorted from blood. This chain uses TRBV7-6 with TRBJ1-5; D not resolved. Written as DNA, the CDR3 is TGTGCCAGCAGCTTAGGCGGACTGGGATCGCTAGCGGAGCCCCAGCATTTT. Translation: CASSLGGLGSLAEPQHF.